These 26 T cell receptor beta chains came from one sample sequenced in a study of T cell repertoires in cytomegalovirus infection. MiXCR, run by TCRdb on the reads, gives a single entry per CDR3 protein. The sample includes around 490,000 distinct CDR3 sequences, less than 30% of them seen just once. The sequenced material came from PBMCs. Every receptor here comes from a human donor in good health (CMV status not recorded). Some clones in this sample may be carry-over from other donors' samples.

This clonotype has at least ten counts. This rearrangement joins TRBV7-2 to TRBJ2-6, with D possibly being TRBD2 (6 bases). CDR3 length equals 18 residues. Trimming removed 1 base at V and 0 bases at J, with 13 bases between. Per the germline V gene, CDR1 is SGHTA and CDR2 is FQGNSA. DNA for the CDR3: TGTGCCAGCAGCTTAGGGGGAGGTTCTCCCTCTGGGGCCAACGTCCTGACTTTC. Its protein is CASSLGGGSPSGANVLTF.

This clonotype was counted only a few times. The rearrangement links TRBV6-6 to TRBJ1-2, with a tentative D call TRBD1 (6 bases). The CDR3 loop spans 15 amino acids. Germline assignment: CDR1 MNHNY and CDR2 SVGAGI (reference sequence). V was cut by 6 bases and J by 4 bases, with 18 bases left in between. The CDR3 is CASRPNQGPVYGYTF. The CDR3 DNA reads TGTGCCAGCAGGCCCAATCAGGGGCCGGTCTATGGCTACACCTTC.

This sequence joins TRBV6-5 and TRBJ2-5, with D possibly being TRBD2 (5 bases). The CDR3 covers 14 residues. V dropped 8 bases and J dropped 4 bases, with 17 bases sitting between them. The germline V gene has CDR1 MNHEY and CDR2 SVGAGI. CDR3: CASRRLRGGETQYF. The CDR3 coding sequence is TGTGCCAGCCGTCGGTTACGGGGTGGAGAGACCCAGTACTTC.

The CDR3 is CSGGDPPYGYTF. The CDR3 DNA follows: TGCAGTGGAGGAGATCCTCCCTATGGCTACACCTTC. V gene TRBV20-1 combines with J gene TRBJ1-2; D is unclear. Trimming took off 7 bases at V and 4 bases at J, with 13 bases between the two ends. The CDR3 spans 12 residues. In germline, CDR1 is DFQATT, CDR2 SNEGSKA (reference sequence).

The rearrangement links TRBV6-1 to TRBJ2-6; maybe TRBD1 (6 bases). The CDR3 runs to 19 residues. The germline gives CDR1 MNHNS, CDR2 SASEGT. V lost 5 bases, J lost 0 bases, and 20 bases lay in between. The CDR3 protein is CASSSSDRNHFSGANVLTF. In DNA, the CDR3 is TGTGCCAGCAGTTCCTCCGACAGGAATCACTTCTCTGGGGCCAACGTCCTGACTTTC.

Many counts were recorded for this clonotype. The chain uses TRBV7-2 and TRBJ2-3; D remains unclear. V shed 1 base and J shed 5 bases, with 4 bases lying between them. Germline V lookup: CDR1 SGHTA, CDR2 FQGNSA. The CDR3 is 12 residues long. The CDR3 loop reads CASSLGRDTQYF. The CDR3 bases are TGTGCCAGCAGCTTAGGGCGAGATACGCAGTATTTT.

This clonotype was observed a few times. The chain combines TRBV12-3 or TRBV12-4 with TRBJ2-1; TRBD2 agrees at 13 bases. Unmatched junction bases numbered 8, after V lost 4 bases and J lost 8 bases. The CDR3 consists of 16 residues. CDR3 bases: TGTGCCAGCAGTTCTCGCAGGGGACTAGCGGGATATGAGCAGTTCTTC. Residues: CASSSRRGLAGYEQFF.

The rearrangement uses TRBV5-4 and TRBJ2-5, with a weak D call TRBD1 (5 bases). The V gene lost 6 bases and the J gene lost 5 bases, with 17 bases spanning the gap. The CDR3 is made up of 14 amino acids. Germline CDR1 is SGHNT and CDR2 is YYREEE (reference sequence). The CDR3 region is CASTFGQGRETQYF. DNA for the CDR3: TGTGCCAGCACCTTTGGTCAGGGCAGGGAGACCCAGTACTTC.

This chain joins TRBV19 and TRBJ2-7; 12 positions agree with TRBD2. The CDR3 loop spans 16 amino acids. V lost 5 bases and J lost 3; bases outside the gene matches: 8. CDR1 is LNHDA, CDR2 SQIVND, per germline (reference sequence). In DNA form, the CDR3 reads TGTGCCAGTAGTCCACGACTAGCGGGAGCCGGCTACGAGCAGTACTTC. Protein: CASSPRLAGAGYEQYF.

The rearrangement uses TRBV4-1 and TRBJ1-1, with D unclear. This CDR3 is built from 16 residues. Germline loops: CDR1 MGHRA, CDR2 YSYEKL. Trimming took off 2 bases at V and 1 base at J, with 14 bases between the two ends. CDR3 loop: CASSQLLGISNTEAFF. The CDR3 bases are TGCGCCAGCAGCCAATTACTGGGCATCTCGAACACTGAAGCTTTCTTT.

CDR3 in amino acids: CASRTSGRSQTQYF. The CDR3 coding sequence is TGCGCCAGCCGGACTAGCGGGAGGTCCCAGACCCAGTACTTC. The chain carries TRBV5-1 and TRBJ2-5; 14 bases agree with TRBD2. The CDR3 covers 14 residues. Trimming cost V 7 bases and J 6 bases; bases outside gene matches: 5. CDR1 is SGHRS and CDR2 is YFSETQ in the germline V gene.

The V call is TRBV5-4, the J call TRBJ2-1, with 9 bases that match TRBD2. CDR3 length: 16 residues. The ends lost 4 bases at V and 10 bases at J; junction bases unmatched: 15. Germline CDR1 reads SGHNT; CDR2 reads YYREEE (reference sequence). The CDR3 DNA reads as TGTGCCAGCAGCGACCCGACTAGCGGAGGGTCCAGCGAGCAGTTCTTC. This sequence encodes CASSDPTSGGSSEQFF.

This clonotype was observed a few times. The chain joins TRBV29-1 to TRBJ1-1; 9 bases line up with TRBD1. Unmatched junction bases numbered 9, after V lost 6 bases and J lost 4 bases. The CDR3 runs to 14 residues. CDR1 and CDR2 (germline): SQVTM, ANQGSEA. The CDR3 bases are TGCAGCGTACATACAGGGGGCGCGGGCACTGAAGCTTTCTTT. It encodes CSVHTGGAGTEAFF.

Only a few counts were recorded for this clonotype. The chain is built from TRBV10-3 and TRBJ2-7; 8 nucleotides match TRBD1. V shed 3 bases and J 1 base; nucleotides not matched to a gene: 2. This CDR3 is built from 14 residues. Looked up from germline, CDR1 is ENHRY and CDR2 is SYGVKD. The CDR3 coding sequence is TGTGCCATCAGTGACGACAGGGGTTCCTACGAGCAGTACGTC. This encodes CAISDDRGSYEQYV.

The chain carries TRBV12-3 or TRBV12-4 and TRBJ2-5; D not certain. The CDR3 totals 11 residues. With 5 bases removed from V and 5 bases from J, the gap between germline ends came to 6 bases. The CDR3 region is CASSATETQYF. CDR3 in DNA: TGTGCCAGCAGTGCGACGGAGACCCAGTACTTC.

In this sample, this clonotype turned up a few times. This CDR3 reads CASTPGPSGTTDTQYF. The CDR3 nucleotides are TGTGCCAGCACCCCAGGTCCTAGCGGGACCACAGATACGCAGTATTTT. The rearrangement uses TRBV5-5 and TRBJ2-3, with TRBD2 identical over 9 bases. The CDR3 spans 16 residues. The germline gives CDR1 SGHKS, CDR2 YYEKEE (reference sequence). The ends lost 6 bases at V and 2 bases at J; junction bases unmatched: 10.

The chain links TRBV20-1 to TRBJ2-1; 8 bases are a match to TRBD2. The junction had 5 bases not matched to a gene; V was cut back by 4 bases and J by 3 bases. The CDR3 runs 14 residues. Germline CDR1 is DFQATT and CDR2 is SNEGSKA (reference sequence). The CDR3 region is CSATGTRGYNEQFF. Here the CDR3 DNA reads TGCAGTGCTACCGGGACTAGGGGCTACAATGAGCAGTTCTTC.

For the CDR3, the DNA is TGTGCCAGCAGTTTAGGGGGACTTACCGCCTACGAGCAGTACTTC. As protein: CASSLGGLTAYEQYF. The chain links TRBV27 to TRBJ2-7; D might be TRBD2 (6 bases). The CDR3 sequence is 15 residues long. Trimming stripped 2 bases from V and 2 bases from J, with 13 bases between. Germline V gene lookup returns CDR1 MNHEY and CDR2 SMNVEV (reference sequence).

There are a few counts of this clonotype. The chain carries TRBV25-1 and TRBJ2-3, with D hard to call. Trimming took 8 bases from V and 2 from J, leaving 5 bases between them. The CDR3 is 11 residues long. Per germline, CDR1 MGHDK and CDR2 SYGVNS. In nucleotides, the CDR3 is TGTGCCAGCGTTAACACAGATACGCAGTATTTT. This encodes CASVNTDTQYF.

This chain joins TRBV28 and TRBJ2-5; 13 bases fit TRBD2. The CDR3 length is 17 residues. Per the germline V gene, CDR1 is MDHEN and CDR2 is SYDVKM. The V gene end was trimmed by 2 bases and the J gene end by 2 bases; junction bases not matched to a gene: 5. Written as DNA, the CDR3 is TGTGCCAGCAGTTTAACCGTACTAGCGGGAGGGCAAGAGACCCAGTACTTC. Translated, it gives CASSLTVLAGGQETQYF.

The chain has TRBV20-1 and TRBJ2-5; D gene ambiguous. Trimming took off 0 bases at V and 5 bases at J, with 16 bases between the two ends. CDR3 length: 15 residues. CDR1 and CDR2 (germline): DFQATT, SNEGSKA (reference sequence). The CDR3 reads CSARDFTHELETQYF. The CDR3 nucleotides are TGCAGTGCTAGAGATTTCACCCACGAATTGGAGACCCAGTACTTC.

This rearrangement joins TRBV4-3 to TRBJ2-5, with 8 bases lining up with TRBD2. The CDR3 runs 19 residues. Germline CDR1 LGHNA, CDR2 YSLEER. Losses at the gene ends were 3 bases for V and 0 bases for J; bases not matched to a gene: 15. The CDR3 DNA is TGCGCCAGCAGCCATTCAAGGACTAGCAGCGGGGGCTACCAAGAGACCCAGTACTTC. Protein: CASSHSRTSSGGYQETQYF.

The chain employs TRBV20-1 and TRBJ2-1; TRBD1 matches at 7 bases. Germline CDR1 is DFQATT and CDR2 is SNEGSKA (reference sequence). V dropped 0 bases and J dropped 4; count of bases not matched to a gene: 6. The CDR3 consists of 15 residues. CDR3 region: CSARDARTGYNEQFF. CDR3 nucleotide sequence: TGCAGTGCTAGAGATGCAAGGACAGGTTACAATGAGCAGTTCTTC.

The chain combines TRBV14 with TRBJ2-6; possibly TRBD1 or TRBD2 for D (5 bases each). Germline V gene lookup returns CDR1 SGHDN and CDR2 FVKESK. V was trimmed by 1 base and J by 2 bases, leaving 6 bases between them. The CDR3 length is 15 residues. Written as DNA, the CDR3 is TGTGCCAGCAGCCAAGTGGGGGCTGGGGCCAACGTCCTGACTTTC. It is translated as CASSQVGAGANVLTF.

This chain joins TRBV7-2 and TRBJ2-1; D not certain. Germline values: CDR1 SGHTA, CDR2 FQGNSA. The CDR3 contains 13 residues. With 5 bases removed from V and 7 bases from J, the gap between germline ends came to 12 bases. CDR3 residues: CASSRPEENEQFF. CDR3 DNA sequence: TGTGCCAGCAGCCGTCCCGAGGAGAATGAGCAGTTCTTC.

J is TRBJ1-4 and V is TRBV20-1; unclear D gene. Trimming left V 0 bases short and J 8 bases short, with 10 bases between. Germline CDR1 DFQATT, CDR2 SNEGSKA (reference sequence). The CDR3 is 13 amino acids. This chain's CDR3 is CSAREDRKEKLFF. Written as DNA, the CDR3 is TGCAGTGCTAGAGAGGACCGGAAGGAAAAACTGTTTTTT.